Below, one T cell receptor beta chain is given with its context. In the original analysis: Amplification with reference gene primers provided the estimates of nucleated cell counts. The data were produced by immunoSEQ multiplex PCR, yet TCRdb's version contains in-frame clones alone and is incomplete. The V and J calls and the clone size are those of that table, but D and trimming were determined from the DNA. The sample lists some 130,000 clones, over 60% occurring once. This sample is part of a study of blood T cell repertoires in COVID-19. About the study: Acute and convalescent COVID-19 specimens originated in the United States, Italy and Spain.

Per germline, CDR1 KGHSH and CDR2 LQKENI. The CDR3 is 16 residues long. V gave up 3 bases and J gave up 0 bases, with 9 bases separating them. This clonotype was sampled from a woman aged 70 to 79 with acute or convalescent COVID-19. Sequenced: peripheral blood. The rearrangement joins TRBV18 to TRBJ1-6; tentative D call: TRBD1 (5 bases). The CDR3 coding sequence is TGTGCCAGCTCACCGACAGCGAGCTCCTATAATTCACCCCTCCACTTT. Amino acid sequence: CASSPTASSYNSPLHF.